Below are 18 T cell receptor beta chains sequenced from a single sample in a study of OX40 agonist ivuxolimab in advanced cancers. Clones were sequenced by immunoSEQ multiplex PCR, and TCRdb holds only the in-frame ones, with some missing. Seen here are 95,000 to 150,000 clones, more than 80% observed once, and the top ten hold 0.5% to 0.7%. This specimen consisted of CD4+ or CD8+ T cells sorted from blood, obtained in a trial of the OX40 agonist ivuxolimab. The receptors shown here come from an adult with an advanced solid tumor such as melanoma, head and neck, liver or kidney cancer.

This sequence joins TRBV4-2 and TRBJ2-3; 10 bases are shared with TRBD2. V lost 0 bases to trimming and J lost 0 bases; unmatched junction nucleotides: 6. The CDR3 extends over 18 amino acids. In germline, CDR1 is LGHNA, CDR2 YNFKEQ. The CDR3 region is CASSQDSSGGVSTDTQYF. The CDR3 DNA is TGTGCCAGCAGCCAAGATAGCAGCGGGGGGGTGAGCACAGATACGCAGTATTTT.

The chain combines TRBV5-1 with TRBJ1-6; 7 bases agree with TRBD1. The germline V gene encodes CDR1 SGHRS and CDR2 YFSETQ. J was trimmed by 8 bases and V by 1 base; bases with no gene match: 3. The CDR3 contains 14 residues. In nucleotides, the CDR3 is TGCGCCAGCAGCTTGTCAGGGGGAGATTCACCCCTCCACTTT. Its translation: CASSLSGGDSPLHF. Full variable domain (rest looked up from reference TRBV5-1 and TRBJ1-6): KAGVTQTPRYLIKTRGQQVTLSCSPISGHRSVSWYQQTPGQGLQFLFEYFSETQRNKGNFPGRFSGRQFSNSRSEMNVSTLELGDSALYLCASSLSGGDSPLHFGNGTRLTVT.

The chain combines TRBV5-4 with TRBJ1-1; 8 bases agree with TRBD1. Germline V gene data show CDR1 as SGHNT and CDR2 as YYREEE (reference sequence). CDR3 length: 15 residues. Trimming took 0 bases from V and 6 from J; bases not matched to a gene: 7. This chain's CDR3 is CASSLGPLQGAEAFF. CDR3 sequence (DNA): TGTGCCAGCAGCTTGGGGCCCCTACAGGGGGCTGAAGCTTTCTTT. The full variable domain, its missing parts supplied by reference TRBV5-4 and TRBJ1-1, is ETGVTQSPTHLIKTRGQQVTLRCSSQSGHNTVSWYQQALGQGPQFIFQYYREEENGRGNFPPRFSGLQFPNYSSELNVNALELDDSALYLCASSLGPLQGAEAFFGQGTRLTVV.

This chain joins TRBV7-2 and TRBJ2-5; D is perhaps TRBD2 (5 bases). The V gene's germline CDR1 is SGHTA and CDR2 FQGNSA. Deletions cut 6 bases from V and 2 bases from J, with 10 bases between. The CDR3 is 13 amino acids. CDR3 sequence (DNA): TGTGCCAGCAGACGGACTCGTCAAGAGACCCAGTACTTC. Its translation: CASRRTRQETQYF.

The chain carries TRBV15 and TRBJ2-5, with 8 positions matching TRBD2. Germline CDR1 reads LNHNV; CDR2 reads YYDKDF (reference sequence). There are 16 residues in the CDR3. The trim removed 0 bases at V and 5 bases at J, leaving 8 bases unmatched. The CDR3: CATSRDREGTGETQYF. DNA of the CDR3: TGTGCCACCAGCAGAGACCGGGAGGGGACCGGGGAGACCCAGTACTTC.

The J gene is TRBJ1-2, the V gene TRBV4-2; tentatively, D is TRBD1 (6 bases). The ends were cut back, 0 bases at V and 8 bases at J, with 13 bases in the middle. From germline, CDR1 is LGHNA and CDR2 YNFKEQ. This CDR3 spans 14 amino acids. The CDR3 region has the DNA TGTGCCAGCAGCCAAGATAGCGGGGGCTGGGGCTACACCTTC. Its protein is CASSQDSGGWGYTF.

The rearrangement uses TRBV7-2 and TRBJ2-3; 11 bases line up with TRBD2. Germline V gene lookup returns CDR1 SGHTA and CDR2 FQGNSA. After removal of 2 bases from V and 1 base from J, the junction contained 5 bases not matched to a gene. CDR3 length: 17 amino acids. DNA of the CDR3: TGTGCCAGCAGCTTAAGAGGGACTAGCGGCCGCACAGATACGCAGTATTTT. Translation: CASSLRGTSGRTDTQYF. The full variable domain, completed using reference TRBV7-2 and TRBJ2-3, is GAGVSQSPSNKVTEKGKDVELRCDPISGHTALYWYRQSLGQGLEFLIYFQGNSAPDKSGLPSDRFSAERTGGSVSTLTIQRTQQEDSAVYLCASSLRGTSGRTDTQYFGPGTRLTVL.

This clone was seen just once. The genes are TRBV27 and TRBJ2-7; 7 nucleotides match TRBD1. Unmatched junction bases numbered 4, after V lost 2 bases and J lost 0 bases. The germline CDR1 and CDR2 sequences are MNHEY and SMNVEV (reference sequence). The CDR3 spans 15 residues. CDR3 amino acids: CASSLRTGSSYEQYF. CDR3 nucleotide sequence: TGTGCCAGCAGTTTAAGGACAGGAAGCTCCTACGAGCAGTACTTC.

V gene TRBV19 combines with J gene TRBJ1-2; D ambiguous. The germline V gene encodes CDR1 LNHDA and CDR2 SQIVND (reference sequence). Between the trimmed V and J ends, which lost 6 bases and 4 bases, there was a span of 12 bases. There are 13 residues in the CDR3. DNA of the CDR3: TGTGCCAGTAGACCCGACACCAGCTATGGCTACACCTTC. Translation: CASRPDTSYGYTF.

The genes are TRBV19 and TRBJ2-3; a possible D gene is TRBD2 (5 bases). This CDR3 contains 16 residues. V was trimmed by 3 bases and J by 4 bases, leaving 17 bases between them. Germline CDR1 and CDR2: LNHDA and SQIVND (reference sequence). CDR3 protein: CASSIGVVGSPDTQYF. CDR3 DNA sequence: TGTGCCAGTAGTATCGGGGTTGTGGGTTCACCAGATACGCAGTATTTT.

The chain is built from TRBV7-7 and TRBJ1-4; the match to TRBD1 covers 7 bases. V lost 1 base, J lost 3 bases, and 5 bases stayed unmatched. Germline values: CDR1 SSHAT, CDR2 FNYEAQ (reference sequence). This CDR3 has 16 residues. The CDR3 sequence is CASSLEGARSNEKLFF. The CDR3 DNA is TGTGCCAGCAGCTTAGAGGGGGCCAGGTCTAATGAAAAACTGTTTTTT. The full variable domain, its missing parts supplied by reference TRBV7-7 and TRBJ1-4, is GAGVSQSPRYKVTKRGQDVTLRCDPISSHATLYWYQQALGQGPEFLTYFNYEAQPDKSGLPSDRFSAERPEGSISTLTIQRTEQRDSAMYRCASSLEGARSNEKLFFGSGTQLSVL.

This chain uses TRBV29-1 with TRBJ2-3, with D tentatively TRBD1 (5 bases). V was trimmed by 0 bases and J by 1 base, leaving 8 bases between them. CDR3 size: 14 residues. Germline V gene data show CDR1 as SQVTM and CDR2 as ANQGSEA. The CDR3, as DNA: TGCAGCGTTGAAGAAATAGGGGGCACAGATACGCAGTATTTT. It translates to CSVEEIGGTDTQYF.

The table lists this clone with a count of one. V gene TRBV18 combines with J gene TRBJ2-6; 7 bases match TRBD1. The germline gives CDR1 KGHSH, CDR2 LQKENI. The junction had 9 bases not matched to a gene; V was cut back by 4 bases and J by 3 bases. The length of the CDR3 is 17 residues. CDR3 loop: CASSLQGVISGANVLTF. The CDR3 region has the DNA TGTGCCAGCTCACTTCAGGGGGTTATAAGTGGGGCCAACGTCCTGACTTTC.

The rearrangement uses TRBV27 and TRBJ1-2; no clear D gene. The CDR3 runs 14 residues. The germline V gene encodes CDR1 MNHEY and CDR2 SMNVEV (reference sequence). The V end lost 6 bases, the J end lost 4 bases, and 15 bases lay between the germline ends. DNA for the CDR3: TGTGCCAGCAGCCAAGCCGGTGGAACCTATGGCTACACCTTC. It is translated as CASSQAGGTYGYTF.

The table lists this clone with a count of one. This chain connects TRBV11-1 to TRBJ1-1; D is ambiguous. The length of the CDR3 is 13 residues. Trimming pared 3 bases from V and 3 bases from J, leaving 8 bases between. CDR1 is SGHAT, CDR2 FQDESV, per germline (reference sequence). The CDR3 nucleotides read TGTGCCAGCAGCTTTCAAGAGGACACTGAAGCTTTCTTT. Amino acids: CASSFQEDTEAFF.

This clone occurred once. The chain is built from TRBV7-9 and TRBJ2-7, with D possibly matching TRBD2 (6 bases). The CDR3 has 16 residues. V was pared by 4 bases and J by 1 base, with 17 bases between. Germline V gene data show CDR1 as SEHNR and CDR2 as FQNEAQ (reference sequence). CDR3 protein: CASSSLGAGKSYEQYF. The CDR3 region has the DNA TGTGCCAGCAGCTCGCTTGGGGCGGGGAAATCCTACGAGCAGTACTTC.

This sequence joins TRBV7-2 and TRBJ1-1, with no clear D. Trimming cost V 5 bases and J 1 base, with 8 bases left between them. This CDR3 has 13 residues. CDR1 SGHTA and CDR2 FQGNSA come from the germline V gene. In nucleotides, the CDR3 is TGTGCCAGCAGCACCAGACGGAACACTGAAGCTTTCTTT. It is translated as CASSTRRNTEAFF.

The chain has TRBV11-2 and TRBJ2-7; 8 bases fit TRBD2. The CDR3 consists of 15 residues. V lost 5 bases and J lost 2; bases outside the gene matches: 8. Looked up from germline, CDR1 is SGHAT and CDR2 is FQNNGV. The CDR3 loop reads CASSRGAGGPYEQYF. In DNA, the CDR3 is TGTGCCAGCAGCCGGGGGGCGGGGGGCCCCTACGAGCAGTACTTC.